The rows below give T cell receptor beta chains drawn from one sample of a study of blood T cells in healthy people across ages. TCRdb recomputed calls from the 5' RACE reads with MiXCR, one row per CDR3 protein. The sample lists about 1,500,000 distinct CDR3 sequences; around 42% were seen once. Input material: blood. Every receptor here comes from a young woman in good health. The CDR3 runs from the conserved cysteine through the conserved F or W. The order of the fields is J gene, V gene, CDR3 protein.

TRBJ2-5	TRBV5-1	CASSLVGPSGTQYF
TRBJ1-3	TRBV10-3	CAISETGTAASSSGNTIYF
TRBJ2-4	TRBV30	CAWSNRAGELYF
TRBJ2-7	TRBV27	CASSLTSGTSVYEQYF
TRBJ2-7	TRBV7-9	CASSQGSPYEQYF
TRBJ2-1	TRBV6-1	CASSRPGLETNEQFF
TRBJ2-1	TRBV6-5	CASSRKSSYNEQFF
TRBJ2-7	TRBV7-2	CASSSPGLEQYF
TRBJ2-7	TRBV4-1	CASSQVLATNSYEQYF
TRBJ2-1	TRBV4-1	CASSQDGSEQFF
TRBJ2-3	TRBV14	CASSTQEGNSGSPDTQYF
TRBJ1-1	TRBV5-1	CAGSFSPDRLPEAFF
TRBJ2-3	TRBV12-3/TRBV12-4	CASSDSLTRDTQYF
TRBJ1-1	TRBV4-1	CASSLRDNTKAFF
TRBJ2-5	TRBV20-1	CSASPGLAGVQETQYF
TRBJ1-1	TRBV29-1	CSVDRLMNTEAFF
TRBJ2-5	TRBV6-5	CASSLQQTQYF
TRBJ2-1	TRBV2	CASRVAGGKEQFF
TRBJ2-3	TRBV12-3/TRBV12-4	CASSPKTSGAATVRYF
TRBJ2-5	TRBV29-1	CSVVRGGPETQYF
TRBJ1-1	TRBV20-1	CSASLGNTEAFF
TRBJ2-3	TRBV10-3	CAISVSGLAGSSDTQYF
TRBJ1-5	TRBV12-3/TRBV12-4	CASSPWQGPGLGDQPQHF
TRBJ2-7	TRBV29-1	CSVEWGTVGAYNEQYF
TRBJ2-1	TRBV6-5	CASSYAQFGNEQFF
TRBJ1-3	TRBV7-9	CASSPGGSSGNTIYF
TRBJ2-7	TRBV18	CASSPRREAQYF
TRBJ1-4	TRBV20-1	CSARTGVNEKLFF
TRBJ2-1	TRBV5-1	CASSLGLAGYNERFF
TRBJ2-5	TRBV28	CASSLAEQGRETQYF
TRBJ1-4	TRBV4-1	CASSQGPDRASILFF
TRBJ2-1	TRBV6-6	CASTTTYNEQFF
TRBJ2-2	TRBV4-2	CASSQDRDSGGELFF
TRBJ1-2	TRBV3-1	CASSQGTVPYGYTF
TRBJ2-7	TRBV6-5	CASNRFGAGYEQYF
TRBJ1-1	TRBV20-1	CSARDRPQNTEAFF
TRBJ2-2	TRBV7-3	CASSLGGGFTGELFF
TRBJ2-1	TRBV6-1	CATRGSGNNNEQFF
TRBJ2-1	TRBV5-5	CASSPGTSGRMYEQFF
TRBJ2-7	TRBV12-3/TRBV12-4	CASSPPPSKNEQYF
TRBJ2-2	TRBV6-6	CASSSVATGELFF